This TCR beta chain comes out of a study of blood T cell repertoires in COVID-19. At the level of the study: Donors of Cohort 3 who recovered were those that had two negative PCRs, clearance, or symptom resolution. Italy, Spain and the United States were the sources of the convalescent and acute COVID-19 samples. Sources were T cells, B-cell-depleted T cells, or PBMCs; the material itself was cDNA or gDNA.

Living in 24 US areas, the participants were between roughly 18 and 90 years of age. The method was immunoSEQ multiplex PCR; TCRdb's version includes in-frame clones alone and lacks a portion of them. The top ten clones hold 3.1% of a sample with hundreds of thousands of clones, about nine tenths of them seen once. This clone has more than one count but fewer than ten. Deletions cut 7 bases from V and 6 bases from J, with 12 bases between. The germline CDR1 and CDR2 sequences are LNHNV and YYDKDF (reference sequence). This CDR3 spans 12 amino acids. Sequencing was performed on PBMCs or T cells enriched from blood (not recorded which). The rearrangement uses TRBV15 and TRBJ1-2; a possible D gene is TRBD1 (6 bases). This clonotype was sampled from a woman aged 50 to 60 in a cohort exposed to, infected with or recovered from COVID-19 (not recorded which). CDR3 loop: CATTPQGHGYTF. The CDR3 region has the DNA TGTGCCACCACCCCACAGGGACATGGCTACACCTTC.